Presented here are 21 T cell receptor beta chains from one specimen sequenced in a study of T cell clonality in common variable immunodeficiency. Only in-frame clones appear in the TCRdb table, and some are missing; sequencing was by immunoSEQ multiplex PCR. The sample presents approximately 81,000 clones, none singletons. Sequences were obtained from peripheral blood mononuclear cells. The receptors stem from a person between 18 and 75 years old in good health.

This clone has a count of ten or more. The CDR3 is cut off 3 residues early in the read; its end comes from the germline J gene. The genes are TRBV5-6 and TRBJ2-7; the D is unclear. The germline V gene has CDR1 SGHDT and CDR2 YYEEEE. The CDR3 has 12 residues. V shed 2 bases and J shed 5 bases, with 8 bases lying between them. The CDR3 sequence is CASSFVSDEQYF. The sequenced part of the CDR3 DNA is TGTGCCAGCAGCTTCGTGAGCGACGAG. Full variable domain (remainder filled in from reference TRBV5-6 and TRBJ2-7): DAGVTQSPTHLIKTRGQQVTLRCSPKSGHDTVSWYQQALGQGPQFIFQYYEEEERQRGNFPDRFSGHQFPNYSSELNVNALLLGDSALYLCASSFVSDEQYFGPGTRLTVT.

This clone was recorded many times. The read falls 3 residues short of the CDR3 end, and the missing part is taken from the germline J gene. This chain connects TRBV19 to TRBJ1-5; D gene unclear. Germline CDR1 reads LNHDA; CDR2 reads SQIVND (reference sequence). The V end lost 2 bases, the J end lost 3 bases, and 11 bases lay between the germline ends. The CDR3 runs to 15 residues. Partial CDR3 DNA: TGTGCCAGTAGTATACGTGACTCTCCCAATCAGCCC. Its protein product is CASSIRDSPNQP. The whole CDR3 sequence reads CASSIRDSPNQPQHF.

This clone came up many times. The read terminates 3 residues before the CDR3 end, so the remaining end is supplied by the germline J gene. The chain is built from TRBV5-1 and TRBJ2-2, with 14 bases matching TRBD2. Germline V CDR1 and CDR2: SGHRS, YFSETQ. The CDR3 extends over 18 amino acids. With V trimmed by 4 bases and J by 5 bases, 10 bases remained unmatched. The CDR3: CASSPVGLAGVSTGELFF. Incomplete CDR3 DNA: TGCGCCAGCAGCCCCGTGGGACTAGCGGGAGTGTCGACCGGGGAG. The entire variable domain, with the rest obtained from reference TRBV5-1 and TRBJ2-2, is as follows: KAGVTQTPRYLIKTRGQQVTLSCSPISGHRSVSWYQQTPGQGLQFLFEYFSETQRNKGNFPGRFSGRQFSNSRSEMNVSTLELGDSALYLCASSPVGLAGVSTGELFFGEGSRLTVL.

There are a few counts of this clone. The read gets to within 3 residues of the CDR3 end, and the germline J gene fills in the rest. V and J are TRBV13 and TRBJ1-1; D unresolved. Per germline, CDR1 PRHDT and CDR2 FYEKMQ (reference sequence). The CDR3 length is 14 residues. This chain's CDR3 is CASSQKGPAERAFF. The covered CDR3 bases are TGTGCCAGCAGCCAAAAAGGCCCCGCGGAGCGA.

This clone was seen a few times. The read is 3 residues too short to cover the CDR3 end, so that end is filled in from the germline J gene. The chain joins TRBV5-1 to TRBJ2-7; 13 nucleotides match TRBD2. Per the germline V gene, CDR1 is SGHRS and CDR2 is YFSETQ. The CDR3 consists of 15 residues. V trimming: 3 bases; J trimming: 6 bases; junction bases outside the gene matches: 6. The sequenced part of the CDR3 DNA is TGCGCCAGCAGCTGGCGACTAGCGGGAGGCGGCGAG. Its protein is CASSWRLAGGGE. The complete CDR3 reads CASSWRLAGGGEQYF.

Concerning this clone: With the read ending 3 residues before the CDR3 end, the germline J gene is used to fill in that end. This chain links TRBV6-4 with TRBJ2-1, with 10 bases lining up with TRBD2. Germline CDR1 MRHNA, CDR2 SNTAGT. This CDR3 is built from 15 residues. V shed 6 bases, J shed 7 bases, and the junction held 9 bases outside the gene matches. The part of the CDR3 DNA that was read is TGTGCCAGCAGAGTAAGCGGGAGGGCCCGAAATGAG. Translation gives CASRVSGRARNE. In full, the CDR3 reads CASRVSGRARNEQFF.

This clone was seen at least ten times. The read gets to within 3 residues of the CDR3 end, and the germline J gene fills in the rest. The gene calls are TRBV5-1 and TRBJ2-5; D not certain. This CDR3 contains 14 residues. Germline V gene data show CDR1 as SGHRS and CDR2 as YFSETQ. V was trimmed by 5 bases and J by 2 bases, leaving 13 bases between them. CDR3 DNA (partial): TGCGCCAGCAGGTTAGCCAGAAGACAAGAGACC. Translation: CASRLARRQET. In full, the CDR3 reads CASRLARRQETQYF.

Ten or more counts support this clone. The CDR3 extends 3 residues past the end of the read, so its final part is completed from the germline J gene. The genes are TRBV23-1 and TRBJ1-4; 8 nucleotides line up with TRBD1. TRBV23-1 is an ORF for which the function is uncertain. CDR3 length: 16 amino acids. V dropped 8 bases and J dropped 10; count of bases not matched to a gene: 18. The sequenced part of the CDR3 DNA is TGCGCCAGCCCTGAGCTGACAGGGGACACTCTTGGAAAA. It translates to CASPELTGDTLGK. The full-length CDR3 reads as CASPELTGDTLGKLFF.

This clone was seen at least ten times. Sequencing ends 3 residues short of the CDR3 end; the germline J gene provides the rest. V and J are TRBV7-6 and TRBJ1-1; no firm D call. The CDR3 has 14 residues. CDR1 and CDR2 (germline): SGHVS, FNYEAQ. Trimming removed 0 bases at V and 1 base at J, with 6 bases between. Partial CDR3 DNA: TGTGCCAGCAGCTTAGCCAGGTCGAACACTGAA. Translated: CASSLARSNTE. The entire CDR3 is CASSLARSNTEAFF.

At least ten counts were recorded for this clone. The sequence runs out 3 residues before the end of the CDR3; the remainder is reconstructed from the germline J gene. This chain joins TRBV5-1 and TRBJ2-1, with D maybe TRBD1 (7 bases). CDR3 length: 15 residues. Trimming removed 3 bases from V and 3 bases from J, with 13 bases in between. CDR1 is SGHRS and CDR2 is YFSETQ in the germline V gene. The part of the CDR3 DNA that was read is TGCGCCAGCAGCTCGCGGGGACAGAACTACAATGAG. Its protein product is CASSSRGQNYNE. The whole CDR3 is CASSSRGQNYNEQFF.

This clone was observed at least ten times. The DNA ends 3 residues before the CDR3 does, and the rest of the CDR3 is filled in from the germline J gene. The rearrangement joins TRBV18 to TRBJ2-1; the D gene is possibly TRBD2 (5 bases). The CDR3 contains 17 residues. Germline V CDR1 and CDR2: KGHSH, LQKENI. Trimming pared 6 bases from V and 8 bases from J, leaving 26 bases between. This CDR3 is CASSNPQNSAEFYEQFF. The covered CDR3 bases are TGTGCCAGCTCCAATCCCCAGAATAGCGCTGAATTCTATGAG. Variable domain in full (rest from reference TRBV18 and TRBJ2-1): NAGVMQNPRHLVRRRGQEARLRCSPMKGHSHVYWYRQLPEEGLKFMVYLQKENIIDESGMPKERFSAEFPKEGPSILRIQQVVRGDSAAYFCASSNPQNSAEFYEQFFGPGTRLTVL.

This clone was seen repeatedly, ten times or more. Sequencing ends 3 residues short of the CDR3 end; the germline J gene provides the rest. The gene calls are TRBV20-1 and TRBJ2-1, with TRBD2 identical over 8 bases. V lost 0 bases to trimming and J lost 5 bases; unmatched junction nucleotides: 9. Germline CDR1 is DFQATT and CDR2 is SNEGSKA (reference sequence). The CDR3 has 16 amino acids. The CDR3 spells CSARDSRAGGNNEQFF. CDR3 DNA (partial): TGCAGTGCTAGAGATTCGCGTGCGGGAGGAAACAATGAG.

In this sample, this clone turned up many times. The read finishes 3 residues shy of the CDR3 end, and the germline J gene is used to complete it. The chain recombines TRBV7-2 with TRBJ1-5; tentative D call: TRBD1 (6 bases). V dropped 3 bases and J dropped 5 bases, with 11 bases sitting between them. CDR1 and CDR2 from the germline V gene are SGHTA and FQGNSA. The CDR3 runs 14 residues. The sequenced part of the CDR3 DNA is TGTGCCAGCAGCTTCCAGGGGCGGGATCAGCCC. This encodes CASSFQGRDQP. The whole CDR3 sequence is CASSFQGRDQPQHF.

This clone has a count of ten or more. The read terminates 3 residues ahead of where the CDR3 ends, so the germline J gene completes it. The chain joins TRBV28 to TRBJ2-5; D remains unclear. The CDR3 runs 11 residues. V shed 4 bases and J shed 7 bases, with 7 bases lying between them. The V gene's germline CDR1 is MDHEN and CDR2 SYDVKM. The CDR3 spells CASSSLPTQYF. Incomplete CDR3 DNA: TGTGCCAGCAGTTCCCTCCCGACC.

This clone was seen ten or more times. The CDR3 end falls 3 residues outside the read, so it is completed with the germline J gene. This chain uses TRBV7-9 with TRBJ2-3, with D possibly matching TRBD2 (6 bases). Trimming cost V 8 bases and J 3 bases, with 18 bases left between them. This CDR3 comprises 15 residues. The germline gives CDR1 SEHNR, CDR2 FQNEAQ (reference sequence). The CDR3 spells CASSGTLGRTDTQYF. The part of the CDR3 DNA that was read is TGTGCCAGCTCCGGGACTTTAGGCAGGACAGATACG. The full variable domain, in which reference TRBV7-9 and TRBJ2-3 provide the parts outside the CDR3, is DTGVSQNPRHKITKRGQNVTFRCDPISEHNRLYWYRQTLGQGPEFLTYFQNEAQLEKSRLLSDRFSAERPKGSFSTLEIQRTEQGDSAMYLCASSGTLGRTDTQYFGPGTRLTVL.

This clone showed up many times. The CDR3 extends 3 residues past the end of the read, so its final part is completed from the germline J gene. The chain carries TRBV19 and TRBJ2-1; 9 positions match TRBD2. With V trimmed by 3 bases and J by 7 bases, 13 bases remained unmatched. CDR3 length equals 17 residues. CDR1 and CDR2 from the germline V gene are LNHDA and SQIVND (reference sequence). CDR3: CASSIPGTSYPRNEQFF. CDR3 DNA (partial): TGTGCCAGTAGTATCCCCGGGACTAGCTATCCTCGGAATGAG.

This clone has ten or more counts. Read sequence stops 3 residues before the CDR3 end, and the germline J gene provides the missing end. The chain joins TRBV10-3 to TRBJ1-5; maybe TRBD1 (6 bases). V lost 6 bases, J lost 0 bases, and 9 bases lay in between. The germline V gene encodes CDR1 ENHRY and CDR2 SYGVKD. The CDR3 covers 14 residues. The CDR3 protein is CAISKGDSNQPQHF. The part of the CDR3 DNA that was read is TGTGCCATCAGCAAGGGGGATAGCAATCAGCCC.

This clone was detected many times. The read terminates 3 residues ahead of where the CDR3 ends, so the germline J gene completes it. The chain uses TRBV6-4 and TRBJ1-2; D might be TRBD1 (5 bases). The CDR3 totals 13 residues. Germline V gene data show CDR1 as MRHNA and CDR2 as SNTAGT. With 4 bases removed from V and 4 bases from J, the gap between germline ends came to 10 bases. The CDR3 here is CASSAAGSYGYTF. The CDR3 DNA, read in part, is TGTGCCAGCAGTGCCGCAGGGTCCTATGGC.

This clone has at least ten counts. The CDR3 end lies 3 residues beyond the end of the read and is filled in from the germline J gene. This sequence joins TRBV5-1 and TRBJ2-1; the match to TRBD1 covers 8 bases. Germline trimming cut 0 bases from V and 0 bases from J; bases unmatched to any gene: 2. This CDR3 is 16 amino acids long. Germline V gene data show CDR1 as SGHRS and CDR2 as YFSETQ. This CDR3 reads CASSLGGTGSYNEQFF. CDR3 DNA (partial): TGCGCCAGCAGCTTGGGTGGGACAGGCTCCTACAATGAG.

There are many counts of this clone. The sequence runs out 3 residues before the end of the CDR3; the remainder is reconstructed from the germline J gene. V is TRBV9 and J is TRBJ2-7; tentative D call: TRBD2 (6 bases). V lost 3 bases and J 0 bases, leaving 16 bases between the germline ends. This CDR3 comprises 16 residues. Germline CDR1 reads SGDLS; CDR2 reads YYNGEE. Partial CDR3 DNA: TGTGCCAGCAGCGCATCCGGAGGGCTGAGCTCCTACGAG. Translation: CASSASGGLSSYE. The entire CDR3 sequence reads CASSASGGLSSYEQYF.

This clone was recorded many times. The read finishes 3 residues shy of the CDR3 end, and the germline J gene is used to complete it. The V and J genes are TRBV19 and TRBJ2-7; 7 positions agree with TRBD1. The V and J ends lost 5 bases and 3 bases, in that order; junction bases with no gene match: 7. CDR1 LNHDA and CDR2 SQIVND come from the germline V gene (reference sequence). This CDR3 is 14 amino acids long. CDR3 residues: CASSPTTGNYEQYF. Partial CDR3 DNA: TGTGCCAGTAGTCCAACGACAGGGAACTACGAG.